The present TCR beta chain was sequenced within a study of cytotoxic CD8 clonotypes in ibrutinib-treated CLL. The wider study: Samples showed on average around 260,000 productive templates and 94,082 productive rearrangements.

Some clones are missing from TCRdb's copy, which holds only in-frame ones; the method was immunoSEQ multiplex PCR. Seen here are approximately 140,000 clones, around 90% observed once, and the top ten hold 10% to 14%. Germline V lookup: CDR1 SGHAT, CDR2 FQNNGV. The CDR3 has 15 amino acids. V dropped 9 bases and J dropped 12 bases, with 27 bases sitting between them. The sequenced sample was PBMCs, obtained after 12 months of ibrutinib treatment. The sequence derives from a human donor with chronic lymphocytic leukemia. The gene calls are TRBV11-2 and TRBJ2-1, with D possibly matching TRBD2 (6 bases). The CDR3 DNA reads TGTGCCAGTAAGAAAACCTGGGGAGGCGACAAGGTGCAGTTCTTC. Protein product: CASKKTWGGDKVQFF. The variable domain in full, with the rest retrieved from reference TRBV11-2 and TRBJ2-1, is EAGVAQSPRYKIIEKRQSVAFWCNPISGHATLYWYQQILGQGPKLLIQFQNNGVVDDSQLPKDRFSAERLKGVDSTLKIQPAKLEDSAVYLCASKKTWGGDKVQFFGPGTRLTVL.